A selection of T cell receptor beta chains follows, all from one sample in a study of T-cell memory formation after mild COVID-19. TCRdb passed the 5' RACE reads through MiXCR, listing each CDR3 protein once. The table records roughly 280,000 distinct CDR3 sequences, 15% to 20% of them present only once. The sample consisted of PBMCs or a T cell subset sorted from them (not recorded which). Source of these receptors: a man aged 18 to 30 who had mild COVID-19 (a few samples of this study predate the infection). Cell type and time point are not known. The CDR3 runs from the conserved cysteine through the conserved F or W. D genes are given only for firm matches. Rows may omit the clone size; those that give it use once, few, many or a size class.

cdr3_nt cdr3_aa clone_size j_call v_call d_call
TGTGCCAGCAGCCACGAACTTACAGAGACCCAGTACTTC CASSHELTETQYF NA TRBJ2-5 TRBV5-4 NA
TGTGCCAGCCCCCGACCCGAGCAGTACTTC CASPRPEQYF few TRBJ2-7 TRBV6-6 NA
TGTGCCAGCACACTGGGTCCCAGTCAGACCCAGTACTTC CASTLGPSQTQYF many TRBJ2-5 TRBV5-5 NA
TGTGCCAGCAGTTACTCGTTGGCTAGCCCAGGCTACGAGCAGTACTTC CASSYSLASPGYEQYF few TRBJ2-7 TRBV6-5 NA
TGTGCCAGTCCACTAGTAGATACGCAGTATTTT CASPLVDTQYF few TRBJ2-3 TRBV6-6 NA
TGCGCCAGCAGCCGCGCTGGGGTTGAGCAGTTCTTC CASSRAGVEQFF few TRBJ2-1 TRBV4-1 NA
TGTGCCAGCAGCTGGACCACTGGTGGCAATGAGCAGTTCTTC CASSWTTGGNEQFF NA TRBJ2-1 TRBV7-2 NA
TGTGCCAGCAGCGTCGGACTAGCGGGGTCCTACGAGCAGTACTTC CASSVGLAGSYEQYF few TRBJ2-7 TRBV9 TRBD2
TGCGCCAGCAGGGCCACAGGGAACACTGAAGCTTTCTTT CASRATGNTEAFF NA TRBJ1-1 TRBV5-1 NA
TGTGCCAGCAGTCAACAGGGGATAGCCAAAAACATTCAGTACTTC CASSQQGIAKNIQYF NA TRBJ2-4 TRBV6-2/TRBV6-3 TRBD1
TGTGCCAGCAGTCCACAGGGGCTCTATGGCTACACCTTC CASSPQGLYGYTF few TRBJ1-2 TRBV14 TRBD1
NA CASSSSGHAGSGNTIYF few TRBJ1-3 TRBV6-5 NA
TGTGCCAGCAGCCAGACTAGCGTCAATGAGCAGTTCTTC CASSQTSVNEQFF few TRBJ2-1 TRBV7-9 TRBD2
TGTGCCATCAGTGAGTCGAACCGACAGGCATTCTTT CAISESNRQAFF few TRBJ1-1 TRBV10-3 NA
TGTGCCAGCAGTTACTTTCGGGGACACCCAAGGGATACGCAGTATTTT CASSYFRGHPRDTQYF few TRBJ2-3 TRBV6-2/TRBV6-3 NA
TGTGCCAGCAGTCGATCCGGGACTTACAATGAGCAGTTCTTC CASSRSGTYNEQFF few TRBJ2-1 TRBV6-5 NA
TGTGCCAGCAGCTTGACGGGACGAATTAGCACAGATACGCAGTATTTT CASSLTGRISTDTQYF few TRBJ2-3 TRBV7-2 NA
TGTGCCAGCAGCTTAGAGAGAACAGTAGATACGCAGTATTTT CASSLERTVDTQYF few TRBJ2-3 TRBV7-2 NA
TGTGCCAGCAGGTTAGGGCAAACTAGCAATCAGCCCCAGCATTTT CASRLGQTSNQPQHF NA TRBJ1-5 TRBV12-3/TRBV12-4 NA
TGTGCCAGCAGCCAAGAAAGTTCACCCCTCCACTTT CASSQESSPLHF NA TRBJ1-6 TRBV3-1 NA
TGTGCCAGCAGCGTAGATCTGGGCAACACTGAAGCTTTCTTT CASSVDLGNTEAFF NA TRBJ1-1 TRBV9 NA
TGCAGTGCTAGAGTCCCTCAGATTTATGTTGAAGCTTTCTTT CSARVPQIYVEAFF few TRBJ1-1 TRBV20-1 NA
TGTGCCAGCAGTTACAGGGTCGGGGAGCTGTTTTTT CASSYRVGELFF many TRBJ2-2 TRBV6-5 NA
TGTGCCAGCAGCCAAGAATTTGCCAGGGGCCCTGAAGCTTTCTTT CASSQEFARGPEAFF few TRBJ1-1 TRBV4-2 NA
TGTGCCAGCAGCCGTTGGGACAGCTACGAGCAGTACTTC CASSRWDSYEQYF NA TRBJ2-7 TRBV5-4 TRBD1
TGTGCCAGCAGCTTAGCTAGTAACAGGGCCCCCTACGAGCAGTACTTC CASSLASNRAPYEQYF few TRBJ2-7 TRBV7-2 NA
TGTGCCAGCAGCTTAGGACCCTCTGGGGCCAACGTCCTGACTTTC CASSLGPSGANVLTF few TRBJ2-6 TRBV7-6 NA
TGTGCCGTCACAGGGACTGGGGATGAGCAGTTCTTC CAVTGTGDEQFF NA TRBJ2-1 TRBV10-3 NA
TGTGCCATCAGTGACGAGGGCAGGGGGCGAAGTAATGAAAAACTGTTTTTT CAISDEGRGRSNEKLFF NA TRBJ1-4 TRBV10-3 TRBD1
TGTGCCAGCAGTGCCCAGCCGCAGGGACGCACTGAAGCTTTCTTT CASSAQPQGRTEAFF many TRBJ1-1 TRBV12-3/TRBV12-4 NA
TGTGCCAGCAGTTTAATAATGGGCGCCCGGAATACGCAGTATTTT CASSLIMGARNTQYF few TRBJ2-3 TRBV12-3/TRBV12-4 NA
TGTGCCACCGTACCGGGAAATACAGGGAGCCATGGCTACACCTTC CATVPGNTGSHGYTF few TRBJ1-2 TRBV15 NA
TGTGCCAGCAGCCAAGGACAGGGGCCCCAGCATTTT CASSQGQGPQHF NA TRBJ1-5 TRBV4-2 TRBD1
TGTGCCAGCAGTGAAGGCTACCTAAACACCGGGGAGCTGTTTTTT CASSEGYLNTGELFF NA TRBJ2-2 TRBV2 NA
TGTGCCAGCAGCCAATCTGTGCGGCAGCCCCAGCATTTT CASSQSVRQPQHF NA TRBJ1-5 TRBV3-1 NA
TGTGCCAGCAGTACCTCAGGGTGGGGGACAAACACCATATATTTT CASSTSGWGTNTIYF NA TRBJ1-3 TRBV12-3/TRBV12-4 NA
TGTGCCAGCAGCTCTCGCCAGGGGGAGCGAGATACGCAGTATTTT CASSSRQGERDTQYF few TRBJ2-3 TRBV7-6 TRBD1
TGTGCCAGCAGCATAAGGGACAGGGGAGCCTACAATGAGCAGTTCTTC CASSIRDRGAYNEQFF few TRBJ2-1 TRBV7-2 TRBD1
TGCAGTGCTAGTGGACTAGCGGGGAATGAGCAGTTCTTC CSASGLAGNEQFF many TRBJ2-1 TRBV20-1 TRBD2
TGCGCCAGCAGCCCTAAGAGGGAGGGACCCGAACCCTACAATGAGCAGTTCTTC CASSPKREGPEPYNEQFF many TRBJ2-1 TRBV5-1 TRBD2
TGCGCCAGCAGCCAAACACAGGGAGCTGGGGCCAACGTCCTGACTTTC CASSQTQGAGANVLTF many TRBJ2-6 TRBV4-1 NA
TGTGCCAGCAGCCCTGGGGCAGATACGCAGTATTTT CASSPGADTQYF many TRBJ2-3 TRBV7-3 NA
TGTGCCAGCAGTAGGGGGGGATATAGCAATCAGCCCCAGCATTTT CASSRGGYSNQPQHF NA TRBJ1-5 TRBV12-3/TRBV12-4 NA
TGTGCCAGCAGCTTAGAATATGGGACAGGGGATTCACCCCTCCACTTT CASSLEYGTGDSPLHF few TRBJ1-6 TRBV7-9 TRBD1
TGCGCCAGCAGCCAAGCGGTTGCCGGGGAGCTGTTTTTT CASSQAVAGELFF few TRBJ2-2 TRBV4-3 NA